Below, one TCR beta chain is given with its context. Its target is unknown. The source of the sample is a study of shared clonotypes between healthy human individuals. The wider study: The plates for each donor numbered three CD4 naive, three CD4 memory, two CD8 naive and one CD8 memory.

Each donor was a Caucasian adult residing in Nashville, Tennessee. Sorted-subset replicate PCR reactions were performed with approximately 200 ng DNA, corresponding to 30,000 to 35,000 T cell genomes. The assay was immunoSEQ multiplex PCR, and TCRdb's table has in-frame clones only and misses some. Of about 1.1 million clones listed, around three quarters are singletons. General study findings and limits: Genetic and exposure-history diversity was limited by the few donors.

Trimming pared 2 bases from V and 2 bases from J, leaving 12 bases between. Germline-derived CDR1 and CDR2 are SGHDT and YYEEEE. The CDR3 covers 15 residues. This TCR was sampled from a man aged 18 to 29 in good health. Some clones in this sample may be carry-over from other donors' samples. V gene TRBV5-6 combines with J gene TRBJ2-3, with D maybe TRBD2 (6 bases). Sample: memory CD4+ T cells from PBMCs. Subset noted: CD45RA-negative fraction. The CDR3 bases are TGTGCCAGCAGCTTCGGGCTAGCGAACACAGATACGCAGTATTTT. It is translated as CASSFGLANTDTQYF. Combining the CDR3 with reference TRBV5-6 and TRBJ2-3 gives the whole variable domain DAGVTQSPTHLIKTRGQQVTLRCSPKSGHDTVSWYQQALGQGPQFIFQYYEEEERQRGNFPDRFSGHQFPNYSSELNVNALLLGDSALYLCASSFGLANTDTQYFGPGTRLTVL.